These T cell receptor beta chains were read from a single sample in a study of blood T cell repertoires in COVID-19. Assay: immunoSEQ multiplex PCR; the TCRdb copy retains only in-frame clones and omits some. Of 30,000 to 50,000 clones listed, about 91% are singletons. The sequencing sample was made of peripheral blood. These receptors came from a woman aged 25 to 39 in a cohort sampled during active COVID-19. Each CDR3 is given with its conserved first and last residue. A D gene is named only where the DNA matches it firmly. Clone size is shown for a subset of rows, as once, few, many or a class of expanded clone.

V gene	J gene	CDR3 length	D gene	clone size	CDR3 DNA	CDR3 protein
TRBV15	TRBJ1-2	14	TRBD1	-	TGTGCCACCAGCACCCGACAGGGGAGCGCTGGCTACACCTTC	CATSTRQGSAGYTF
TRBV19	TRBJ2-2	14	-	-	TGTGCCAGTAGTATAGGGCGGGACACCGGGGAGCTGTTTTTT	CASSIGRDTGELFF
TRBV27	TRBJ2-5	15	TRBD2	-	TGTGCCAGCAGTTGGTCAAGCGGGAGCCGTGAGACCCAGTACTTC	CASSWSSGSRETQYF
TRBV7-9	TRBJ1-5	14	TRBD1	few	TGTGCCAGCAGCTTTGGGACAGGGAATCAGCCCCAGCATTTT	CASSFGTGNQPQHF
TRBV5-1	TRBJ2-5	14	-	-	TGCGCCAGCAGCTTGGGACAGGCGCAAGAGACCCAGTACTTC	CASSLGQAQETQYF
TRBV7-2	TRBJ2-7	14	-	few	TGTGCCAGCAGCTTAAGGCGTGGGAGCGACGAGCAGTACTTC	CASSLRRGSDEQYF
TRBV3-1/TRBV3-2	TRBJ2-7	14	TRBD2	-	TGTGCCAGCAGCCCGGGACTAGCGGCCTACGAGCAGTACTTC	CASSPGLAAYEQYF
TRBV3-1/TRBV3-2	TRBJ1-6	13	-	-	TGTGCCAGCAGCCAAGGAAAGCGATCACCCCTCCACTTT	CASSQGKRSPLHF
TRBV3-1/TRBV3-2	TRBJ2-1	15	TRBD2	-	TGTGCCAGCAGCCAAGATAACCTAGCGGGTAATGAGCAGTTCTTC	CASSQDNLAGNEQFF
TRBV28	TRBJ1-4	14	TRBD1	-	TGTGCCAGCATAGAAGGGGGCTTTGGTGAAAAACTGTTTTTT	CASIEGGFGEKLFF
TRBV6-2/TRBV6-3	TRBJ1-5	14	TRBD1	-	TGTGCCAGCAGTCGGACAGGGGTAAATCAGCCCCAGCATTTT	CASSRTGVNQPQHF
TRBV5-1	TRBJ2-5	16	-	-	TGCGCCAGCAGCTCTGGTAGGGGCGGCGGCCAAGAGACCCAGTACTTC	CASSSGRGGGQETQYF
TRBV6-5	TRBJ2-1	15	TRBD2	-	TGTGCCAGCACCTCGCCGGCCAGCGGGAGGCCTGAGCAGTTCTTC	CASTSPASGRPEQFF
TRBV11-3	TRBJ1-2	14	TRBD1	-	TGTGCCAGCAGCTTGACAGGGCTACCCTATGGCTACACCTTC	CASSLTGLPYGYTF
TRBV10-2	TRBJ2-7	15	-	-	TGCGCCAGCAGTGAGTCTGGAGTTTCGTCCTACGAGCAGTACTTC	CASSESGVSSYEQYF
TRBV2	TRBJ1-5	15	-	few	TGTGCCAGCAGTGAATCACACAGGAGCAATCAGCCCCAGCATTTT	CASSESHRSNQPQHF
TRBV7-3	TRBJ2-1	16	-	-	TGTGCCAGCAGCCCGAGGACAGCCCTCCTCTACAATGAGCAGTTCTTC	CASSPRTALLYNEQFF
TRBV7-9	TRBJ2-3	16	TRBD1	-	TGTGCCAGCAGCTTTTATGGGACAGGGATGTCCGATACGCAGTATTTT	CASSFYGTGMSDTQYF
TRBV25-1	TRBJ2-1	14	-	-	TGTGCCAGTAAAGGGGGAGGGCTTGGTGCTGGGCAGTTCTTC	CASKGGGLGAGQFF
TRBV7-2	TRBJ2-1	17	TRBD2	-	TGTGCCAGCAGCTTCCAACTCCTAGCGGGATACTACAATGAGCAGTTCTTC	CASSFQLLAGYYNEQFF
TRBV24-1	TRBJ2-3	13	TRBD1	once	TGTGCCACCGCGGACAGGGCCACAGATACGCAGTATTTT	CATADRATDTQYF
TRBV18	TRBJ1-1	15	-	-	TGTGCCAGCTCACCACCGGAGGGAAGTGGCACTGAAGCTTTCTTT	CASSPPEGSGTEAFF
TRBV2	TRBJ1-5	16	TRBD1	few	TGTGCCAGCAGTTGGGGGACAGGGGTTAGCAATCAGCCCCAGCATTTT	CASSWGTGVSNQPQHF
TRBV30	TRBJ1-4	14	TRBD1	-	TGTGCCTGGAGTTCTGTGACAGGGCTAGAAAAACTGTTTTTT	CAWSSVTGLEKLFF
TRBV25-1	TRBJ2-2	15	-	-	TGTGCCAGCAGGGCCCCGGGGCGGGGCGCCGGGGAGCTGTTTTTT	CASRAPGRGAGELFF
TRBV4-3	TRBJ2-5	17	TRBD2	once	TGCGCCAGCAGCGCCCGGGCTAGCGGGGGAATGCCAGAGACCCAGTACTTC	CASSARASGGMPETQYF
TRBV6-6	TRBJ1-1	18	TRBD1	-	TGTGCCAGCAGTCCCCTCAACCGGGACAGGGATGGGAACACTGAAGCTTTCTTT	CASSPLNRDRDGNTEAFF
TRBV5-1	TRBJ2-2	14	-	-	TGCGCCAGCAGCTTGGAATCCGGGTTCGGGGAGCTGTTTTTT	CASSLESGFGELFF
TRBV19	TRBJ2-1	15	TRBD2	-	TGTGCCAGTACTCTGACGGGAGGGGTCTACAATGAGCAGTTCTTC	CASTLTGGVYNEQFF
TRBV11-2	TRBJ2-2	15	TRBD1	-	TGTGCCAGCAGCTTTTCGACAGGGGGGTCCGGGGAGCTGTTTTTT	CASSFSTGGSGELFF
TRBV19	TRBJ1-2	14	TRBD1	-	TGTGCCAGTAGTATTACAGGGGAAACTATAACCAACACCTTC	CASSITGETITNTF
TRBV9	TRBJ2-3	18	TRBD2	-	TGTGCCAGCAGCGGGCCCCTAGGACTAGCGGGAGTGACAGATACGCAGTATTTT	CASSGPLGLAGVTDTQYF
TRBV6-5	TRBJ2-1	14	-	-	TGTGCCAGCAGTTACGTTTCTGGGCCCAATGAGCAGTTCTTC	CASSYVSGPNEQFF
TRBV11-2	TRBJ2-2	14	TRBD2	once	TGTGCCAGCAGTCTAGCGGGACTCACCGGGGAGCTGTTTTTT	CASSLAGLTGELFF
TRBV28	TRBJ2-1	16	TRBD2	-	TGTGCCAGCAGTTCCTGGACTAGCGGGAGTGGGAATGAGCAGTTCTTC	CASSSWTSGSGNEQFF
TRBV2	TRBJ2-2	11	-	-	TGTGCCAGCAGCATCGAGGGGGAGCTGTTTTTT	CASSIEGELFF
TRBV7-2	TRBJ1-1	14	-	-	TGTGCCAGCAGCTTCGGACAGATGAACACTGAAGCTTTCTTT	CASSFGQMNTEAFF
TRBV11-1	TRBJ1-1	15	TRBD1	-	TGTGCCAGCAGGACGACCGGGACAGCGAACACTGAAGCTTTCTTT	CASRTTGTANTEAFF
TRBV10-3	TRBJ2-3	14	TRBD2	-	TGTGCCATCGGGGCGGGGGAGGTCACAGATACGCAGTATTTT	CAIGAGEVTDTQYF
TRBV29-1	TRBJ2-7	12	-	-	TGCAGCGTTTCCGCAGGGCGAGGCGAGCAGTACTTC	CSVSAGRGEQYF
TRBV2	TRBJ2-1	14	TRBD2	-	TGTGCCAGCAGGGGACTAGGTAGAGACAATGAGCAGTTCTTC	CASRGLGRDNEQFF
TRBV9	TRBJ2-7	14	TRBD2	-	TGTGCCAGCAGCGTAGAGTATGGGACTAGCGAGCAGTACTTC	CASSVEYGTSEQYF
TRBV4-2	TRBJ2-7	14	-	-	TGTGCCAGCAGCCAAGCGGACAGCTCCTACGAGCAGTACTTC	CASSQADSSYEQYF